The clone carrying this T cell receptor beta chain was recorded a few times. The antigen is undetermined. The data were taken from a study of T cells in Graves' hyperthyroidism and ophthalmopathy. Amplification of TCR beta CDR3 regions was performed using RNA transcripts as template. RT-PCR in the first round (using the HTBI primer set) targeted the TCR CDR3. MiXCR, run by TCRdb on the multiplex PCR reads, gives a single entry per CDR3 protein. The sample includes some 350,000 distinct CDR3 sequences, 12% to 15% of them seen just once. Study observations and caveats: Stable hyperthyroidism was told apart from ophthalmopathy by a model built on 13 V-J features.

In germline, CDR1 is MGHRA, CDR2 YSYEKL. There are 17 residues in the CDR3. J gave up 1 base and V 4 bases, and 12 bases lay outside the gene matches. The chain carries TRBV4-1 and TRBJ1-1; 7 nucleotides line up with TRBD1. The TCR originated in a woman between 40 and 50 years old with Graves' ophthalmopathy. The sequenced sample consisted of blood. CDR3 residues: CASSLTQGPSGNTEAFF. CDR3 coding DNA: TGCGCCAGCAGCCTTACACAGGGGCCCTCTGGGAACACTGAAGCTTTCTTT.